This TCR beta chain is drawn from a study of blood T cell repertoires in COVID-19. This CDR3 is 15 amino acids long. V was pared by 5 bases and J by 5 bases, with 8 bases of the junction left unmatched. Germline CDR1 and CDR2: SGHTA and FQGNSA. Original processing notes: Amplified reference gene primers provided the basis for estimating nucleated cell counts. TCRdb's copy holds only in-frame clones and misses some; the assay was immunoSEQ multiplex PCR. That table supplies the V and J calls and clone size; D and trimming were determined from the DNA. The sample holds around 270,000 clones, more than 85% seen once.

Sequenced: peripheral blood. This receptor was taken from a person aged 18 to 35 with COVID-19, enrolled during active disease. This sequence joins TRBV7-2 and TRBJ2-7; TRBD2 matches at 11 bases. The chain's CDR3 is CASSTVASGRHEQYF. The CDR3 nucleotides are TGTGCCAGCAGCACCGTTGCTAGCGGGAGGCACGAGCAGTACTTC.